What follows are 14 T cell receptor beta chains derived from one specimen sequenced in a study of cytomegalovirus exposure and HLA in healthy donors. PCR primers comprised 60 Vbeta and 13 Jbeta primers. Assay used: immunoSEQ multiplex PCR; TCRdb lists only in-frame clones, some missing. The sample includes around 150,000 clones, over 70% seen only once; the top ten take roughly 2.8%. The specimen was PBMCs. These receptor sequences come from a male donor in good health and CMV-seronegative.

The V and J genes are TRBV25-1 and TRBJ2-1, with 8 bases lining up with TRBD1. The germline V gene encodes CDR1 MGHDK and CDR2 SYGVNS. The CDR3 runs to 12 residues. V dropped 6 bases and J dropped 8; count of bases not matched to a gene: 3. CDR3 region: CASRRQGHEQFF. CDR3 nucleotides: TGTGCCAGCAGGAGACAGGGGCATGAGCAGTTCTTC.

CDR3 sequence (DNA): TGTGCCAGCAGCGTGGGACAGAGGGGGAACAATGAGCAGTTCTTC. This translates into CASSVGQRGNNEQFF. The chain has TRBV14 and TRBJ2-1; TRBD1 matches at 7 bases. The germline gives CDR1 SGHDN, CDR2 FVKESK. J gave up 5 bases and V 5 bases, and 9 bases lay outside the gene matches. CDR3 length: 15 residues.

The rearrangement uses TRBV6-5 and TRBJ1-2, with D possibly TRBD1 on 5 matching bases. Trimming pared 6 bases from V and 0 bases from J, leaving 11 bases between. CDR3 length: 14 residues. CDR1 and CDR2 from the germline V gene are MNHEY and SVGAGI. CDR3 sequence: CASSGQGSNYGYTF. CDR3 DNA sequence: TGTGCCAGCAGCGGCCAGGGATCTAACTATGGCTACACCTTC.

The chain links TRBV4-1 to TRBJ2-7; possible D gene TRBD2, 5 bases. The CDR3 contains 16 residues. Per the germline V gene, CDR1 is MGHRA and CDR2 is YSYEKL. V gave up 2 bases and J gave up 4 bases, with 18 bases separating them. This CDR3 is CASSQPYPGLQYEQYF. CDR3 sequence (DNA): TGCGCCAGCAGCCAACCCTATCCGGGGTTACAGTACGAGCAGTACTTC.

The chain employs TRBV9 and TRBJ2-7; D remains ambiguous. The V end was cut by 0 bases, the J end by 2 bases, with 9 bases between. This CDR3 is 14 amino acids long. Germline loops: CDR1 SGDLS, CDR2 YYNGEE. Written as DNA, the CDR3 is TGTGCCAGCAGCGTAGGCCTAGAACCCTACGAGCAGTACTTC. This translates into CASSVGLEPYEQYF.

The chain uses TRBV27 and TRBJ2-7; 13 nucleotides align to TRBD2. Germline-derived CDR1 and CDR2 are MNHEY and SMNVEV (reference sequence). V dropped 5 bases and J dropped 2; count of bases not matched to a gene: 9. This CDR3 spans 17 amino acids. The CDR3 DNA follows: TGTGCCAGCAGTCGTAGGGCCGGGACTAGCGGGGCCTACGAGCAGTACTTC. Protein sequence: CASSRRAGTSGAYEQYF.

The J gene is TRBJ1-4, the V gene TRBV29-1, with 7 bases fitting TRBD1. This CDR3 has 13 amino acids. Per the germline V gene, CDR1 is SQVTM and CDR2 is ANQGSEA. After removal of 6 bases from V and 5 bases from J, the junction contained 6 bases not matched to a gene. CDR3 nucleotide sequence: TGCAGCGTCCTCTCGACAGGGAATGAAAAACTGTTTTTT. This codes for CSVLSTGNEKLFF.

The chain is built from TRBV7-9 and TRBJ1-5; no clear D gene. Germline values: CDR1 SEHNR, CDR2 FQNEAQ (reference sequence). This CDR3 comprises 13 residues. Trimming cost V 3 bases and J 4 bases, with 7 bases left between them. CDR3 sequence: CASSFSPNQPQHF. The CDR3 nucleotides read TGTGCCAGCAGCTTTTCCCCAAATCAGCCCCAGCATTTT.

This chain links TRBV5-6 with TRBJ1-2, with TRBD1 matching over 8 bases. This CDR3 has 14 residues. The germline V gene has CDR1 SGHDT and CDR2 YYEEEE. V shed 3 bases and J 1 base; nucleotides not matched to a gene: 2. CDR3 in DNA: TGTGCCAGCAGCTCGGGACAGGTTAACTATGGCTACACCTTC. It is translated as CASSSGQVNYGYTF.

This sequence joins TRBV30 and TRBJ2-5; TRBD1 matches 9 bases. CDR3 length equals 15 residues. The V and J ends lost 3 bases and 10 bases, in that order; junction bases with no gene match: 15. Germline V gene data show CDR1 as GTSNPN and CDR2 as SVGIG (reference sequence). CDR3 loop: CAWSEGGQGLWNQYF. The CDR3 coding sequence is TGTGCCTGGAGCGAAGGGGGACAGGGTCTCTGGAACCAGTACTTC.

The chain combines TRBV7-9 with TRBJ2-3, with 7 bases matching TRBD2. V was clipped by 10 bases and J by 6 bases; unmatched bases: 7. Germline V lookup: CDR1 SEHNR, CDR2 FQNEAQ (reference sequence). The CDR3 contains 12 residues. In DNA, the CDR3 is TGTGCCACTAGCGGCTCGGCCGATACGCAGTATTTT. Translating gives CATSGSADTQYF.

This clone has only one observation. The chain uses TRBV7-2 and TRBJ2-7; the D gene is possibly TRBD1 (6 bases). CDR1 is SGHTA and CDR2 is FQGNSA in the germline V gene. This CDR3 is built from 18 residues. The germline V and J ends were trimmed by 5 bases and 6 bases, with 29 bases remaining between them. The chain's CDR3 is CASSQTQMPGTKSREQYF. The CDR3 bases are TGTGCCAGCAGCCAAACACAAATGCCCGGGACAAAAAGTCGCGAGCAGTACTTC.

This chain joins TRBV30 and TRBJ2-7; D remains unclear. Trimming cost V 4 bases and J 2 bases, with 9 bases left between them. CDR3 length: 12 residues. Germline CDR1 reads GTSNPN; CDR2 reads SVGIG (reference sequence). DNA for the CDR3: TGTGCCTGGAATCTCCCTACCTACGAGCAGTACTTC. The encoded protein is CAWNLPTYEQYF.

The rearrangement links TRBV6-9 to TRBJ1-2; D gene ambiguous. The CDR3 length is 11 residues. Trimming took off 4 bases at V and 5 bases at J, with 5 bases between the two ends. Germline-derived CDR1 and CDR2 are MNHGY and SVAAGI. DNA for the CDR3: TGTGCCAGCAGTTCGAGTTATGGCTACACCTTC. It yields the protein CASSSSYGYTF.